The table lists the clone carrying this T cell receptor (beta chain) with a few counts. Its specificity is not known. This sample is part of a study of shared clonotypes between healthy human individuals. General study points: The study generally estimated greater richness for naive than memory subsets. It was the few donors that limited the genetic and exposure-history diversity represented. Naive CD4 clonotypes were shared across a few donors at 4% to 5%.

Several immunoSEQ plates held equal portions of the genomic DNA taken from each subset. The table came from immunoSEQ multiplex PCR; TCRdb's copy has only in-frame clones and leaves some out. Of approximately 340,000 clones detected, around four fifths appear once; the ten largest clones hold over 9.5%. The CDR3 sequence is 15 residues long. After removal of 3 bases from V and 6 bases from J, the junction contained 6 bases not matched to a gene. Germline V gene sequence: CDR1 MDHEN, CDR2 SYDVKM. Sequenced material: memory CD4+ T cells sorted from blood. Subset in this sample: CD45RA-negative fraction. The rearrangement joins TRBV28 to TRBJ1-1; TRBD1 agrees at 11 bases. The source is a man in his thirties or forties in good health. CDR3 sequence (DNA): TGTGCCAGCAGTTTGATACCGGGACAGGGGGCTGAAGCTTTCTTT. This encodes CASSLIPGQGAEAFF.